Ten or more counts support the clone carrying this T cell receptor beta chain. The sample originates from a study of T cells in Graves' hyperthyroidism and ophthalmopathy. Using RNA transcripts as the source, TCR beta CDR3 regions were amplified. TCR CDR3 underwent first-round RT-PCR with the HTBI primer set. TCRdb reprocessed the multiplex PCR reads with MiXCR, giving one entry per CDR3 protein. Counted here are about 160,000 distinct CDR3 sequences, less than 10% occurring once; the ten biggest clones make up around 20%. Newly diagnosed patients aged 18 to 65 had hyperthyroidism of under 2 months' duration. Diagnostic decisions used clinical symptoms, serum thyroxine and TRAb, thyroid ultrasound and orbital computed tomography. First hyperthyroidism diagnosis is when the blood sample was obtained, before any ophthalmopathy symptoms. Material for sequencing was blood. This clonotype originated in a woman younger than 30 with Graves' hyperthyroidism that later progressed to Graves' ophthalmopathy.

CDR3 DNA sequence: TGTGCCAGCAGACGAGAGGGGATGGGAAAATCTTCACCCCTCCACTTT. Translation: CASRREGMGKSSPLHF. This chain uses TRBV6-1 with TRBJ1-6; a possible D gene is TRBD1 (5 bases). Trimming stripped 6 bases from V and 9 bases from J, with 21 bases between. The CDR3 covers 16 residues. The germline gives CDR1 MNHNS, CDR2 SASEGT.